This T cell receptor (beta chain) is drawn from a study of blood T cells in healthy people across ages (dated by TCRdb to the mid-2010s). In terms of the full investigation: In model experiments, template switching captured roughly one uniquely barcoded TCR beta cDNA molecule for every two T cells. The donors were divided into four age groups: young (average around 16 years), middle-aged (about 39), aged (roughly 66) and long-lived (about 84). Two additional independent replicas of 1 million unique cDNA reads from the same blood draw were analyzed for two donors (one aged 18 to 30 and one aged 80 or older). To avoid experimental bias, donors of different ages were distributed randomly across sequencing lanes. Age-related changes in TCR beta repertoire diversity were measured in the study by deep sequencing normalized with unique cDNA molecular identifiers. What the study reported, not specific to this receptor: Observed TCR beta diversity correlated strongly with the percentage of naive T cells measured by flow cytometry. The long-lived group showed more naive CD4+ T cells, fewer expanded clones and increased TCR diversity than the aged group, suggesting age selection. Total diversity estimates from one million sequenced T cells were considered lower bounds and underestimates. As age increased, observed TCR beta diversity per million T cells dropped in a roughly linear way, and a significant reduction was already evident by age approximately 40. Conclusive comparison of naive and antigen-experienced compartments was prevented by the profiling of bulk unsorted PBMCs. The CMV infection status of donors was not known, potentially confounding age-related changes in expanded clonotypes.

The donors were 40 or so Caucasian individuals from Russia, aged roughly 6 to 100 years, who were systemically healthy. Each donor gave approximately 9.3 milliliters of peripheral blood, collected into EDTA-treated Vacutainer tubes. Ficoll-Paque density-gradient centrifugation was used to isolate PBMCs, with at least 6 million obtained per sample. Trizol reagent was used to extract total RNA from the PBMCs, yielding at least 5.5 micrograms per sample. For every donor, an aliquot of PBMCs went through flow cytometry to measure the percentages of naive CD45RAhigh/CD27high T cells. Counted from cysteine to phenylalanine, this CDR3 has 16 amino acids. The CDR3 DNA has 48 bases and is translated from base 1. From V the trimming removes 6 bases and from J it removes 2 bases, while the gene matches leave 10 bases of the junction unaccounted for. Receptors were amplified or captured by 5' RACE. The instrument given in TCRdb is Illumina HiSeq 2500. The second PCR ran for about 6 to 12 cycles and used a J-beta primer mix along with a sample-barcoded 5' primer. Each TCR beta cDNA molecule received a unique molecular identifier from a template-switch 5' adaptor carrying 12 random nucleotides. Each sample yielded at least 2.5 million CDR3-containing paired-end reads. The Mint cDNA synthesis kit, primed by a TRBC-specific oligonucleotide, was used to synthesize first-strand cDNA from all RNA. All cDNA was treated with uracil-DNA glycosylase and then went through a first 18-cycle PCR with the universal primers M1SS and BC2_uni_R. As for the authors' bioinformatics: For normalization, 1 million high-quality reads were randomly selected from each sample, with every read carrying a distinct molecular identifier. Instead of being binned into consensus sequences, reads that shared molecular identifiers were thrown out. CDR3 identification, clonotype clustering and error correction used MiTCR with a Q25 quality threshold and the strictest error-elimination algorithm. A nonparametric unseen species model with Euler transformation was used to estimate lower-bound total TCR beta diversity. Starting from the raw public reads, TCRdb applied fastp trimming at Q25, assembled clones with MiXCR and retained in-frame beta chains. Rows are combined by CDR3 protein, so each entry shows the most common genes and DNA. The V and J calls come from TCRdb's annotation, not from the publication. In this sample the table shows more than 1.4 million distinct CDR3 sequences, about 40% of which occur a single time. The top ten hold 6.5% to 10% of the sample.

This clonotype has more than one count but fewer than ten. Its specific antigen is unknown. No quality values exist for individual bases; no much larger clone is one base distant. The source material was blood. The chain is encoded by TRBV12-3 or TRBV12-4 joined to TRBJ2-7, with TRBD1 matching 10 junction bases. This TCR came from a woman between 18 and 29 years old in good health. CDR3 region: CASSWAGTGVPYEQYF. The DNA sequence reads TGTGCCAGCAGCTGGGCCGGGACAGGGGTCCCCTACGAGCAGTACTTC.